This is a list of T cell receptor beta chains from one sample in a study of T-cell reconstitution after alpha-beta-depleted transplantation in children. MiXCR was run by TCRdb on the PCR reads, yielding one entry per CDR3 protein. Found here are about 230,000 distinct CDR3 sequences, roughly a tenth of them singletons; the top ten hold 5.5% to 8%. The sequencing here drew on PBMCs from the stem cell graft donor, taken from the stem cell graft. The receptor set was obtained from a human donor who donated a stem cell graft to a child with acute lymphoblastic leukemia. Each CDR3 is given with its conserved first and last residue. D genes are given only for firm matches. Expanded clones get a size class; other rows say once, few or many, or leave the size out.

V gene,D gene,J gene,clone size,CDR3 protein,CDR3 DNA
TRBV10-3,.,TRBJ1-2,.,CAISELASGNYGYTF,TGTGCCATCAGTGAGTTGGCCTCGGGGAACTATGGCTACACCTTC
TRBV18,.,TRBJ1-1,.,CACFDQGDTEAFF,TGTGCCTGCTTCGACCAAGGGGACACTGAAGCTTTCTTT
TRBV7-9,TRBD2,TRBJ2-3,few,CASSSRTSGGTDTQYF,TGTGCCAGCAGCTCGAGGACTAGCGGGGGGACAGATACGCAGTATTTT
TRBV12-3/TRBV12-4,TRBD1,TRBJ2-1,many,CASSPQTGKAYNEQFF,TGTGCCAGCAGTCCTCAGACAGGGAAAGCCTACAATGAGCAGTTCTTC
TRBV29-1,.,TRBJ2-7,many,CSVESRDPYEQYF,TGCAGCGTTGAAAGCAGGGATCCCTACGAGCAGTACTTC
TRBV5-1,.,TRBJ1-3,few,CASSGRTGGSGNTTYF,TGCGCCAGCAGCGGTCGGACGGGAGGCTCTGGAAACACCACATATTTT
TRBV28,.,TRBJ2-1,.,CASSSGPLAYNEQFF,TGTGCCAGTTCCTCTGGGCCCCTAGCCTACAATGAGCAGTTCTTC
TRBV4-3,.,TRBJ1-1,.,CASSPSVGGETEAFF,TGCGCCAGCAGCCCCTCTGTGGGGGGAGAGACTGAAGCTTTCTTT
TRBV12-3/TRBV12-4,.,TRBJ1-6,many,CASSSRGIGNSPLHF,TGTGCCAGCAGTTCGAGGGGGATCGGAAATTCACCCCTCCACTTT
TRBV3-1,.,TRBJ1-1,.,CASSQDGRVEAFF,TGTGCCAGCAGCCAAGATGGGAGGGTTGAAGCTTTCTTT
TRBV10-3,.,TRBJ1-2,.,CAITPGPLEEHTF,TGTGCCATCACCCCAGGGCCGCTGGAGGAGCACACCTTC
TRBV10-1,.,TRBJ1-5,.,CASSEQINQPQHF,TGCGCCAGCAGTGAACAGATCAATCAGCCCCAGCATTTT
TRBV6-1,.,TRBJ2-7,.,CASNVRGSSYEQYF,TGTGCCAGCAACGTCAGGGGCTCATCCTACGAGCAGTACTTC
TRBV5-1,.,TRBJ2-1,many,CASSLYGSTSNEQFF,TGCGCCAGCAGCTTGTATGGGAGTACCTCCAATGAGCAGTTCTTC
TRBV12-3/TRBV12-4,.,TRBJ2-5,many,CASTPDAGGVETQYF,TGTGCCAGCACCCCTGACGCAGGGGGGGTAGAGACCCAGTACTTC
TRBV7-6,TRBD2,TRBJ2-5,.,CASSDNPSGEETQYF,TGTGCCAGCAGCGACAACCCTAGCGGCGAAGAGACCCAGTACTTC
TRBV4-3,.,TRBJ2-2,.,CASGGALGTPNTGELFF,TGCGCCAGCGGGGGGGCCCTCGGGACACCGAACACCGGGGAGCTGTTTTTT
TRBV2,TRBD2,TRBJ2-1,few,CASSPGLAGAHEQFF,TGTGCCAGCAGTCCGGGACTAGCGGGGGCTCATGAGCAGTTCTTC
TRBV6-2/TRBV6-3,TRBD1,TRBJ1-2,many,CASRLRTGRNYGYTF,TGTGCCAGCAGGCTCAGGACAGGGCGGAACTATGGCTACACCTTC
TRBV18,.,TRBJ2-3,many,CASSRIGSTDTQYF,TGTGCCAGCTCACGAATCGGCAGCACAGATACGCAGTATTTT
TRBV20-1,.,TRBJ2-1,few,CSATTGVSSYNEQFF,TGCAGTGCCACGACCGGGGTCAGCTCCTACAATGAGCAGTTCTTC
TRBV5-1,.,TRBJ1-5,.,CASSLEGGLNQPQHF,TGCGCCAGCAGCTTGGAAGGGGGTCTCAATCAGCCCCAGCATTTT
TRBV3-1,TRBD1,TRBJ1-1,few,CASSQRTGGTEAFF,TGTGCCAGCAGCCAGAGGACAGGTGGAACTGAAGCTTTCTTT
TRBV3-1,.,TRBJ2-3,many,CASSTGEDTQYF,TGTGCCAGCAGCACGGGGGAAGATACGCAGTATTTT
TRBV10-2,.,TRBJ2-7,many,CASSPGSTSYEQYF,TGCGCCAGCAGCCCCGGCTCTACCTCCTACGAGCAGTACTTC
TRBV4-3,.,TRBJ1-6,many,CASSRTGTDNSPLHF,TGCGCCAGCAGCCGAACCGGGACGGATAATTCACCCCTCCACTTT
TRBV12-3/TRBV12-4,.,TRBJ2-2,many,CASTWRVGGGELFF,TGTGCCAGCACATGGAGGGTCGGTGGAGGGGAGCTGTTTTTT
TRBV5-1,.,TRBJ1-1,many,CASSLGWGDTEAFF,TGCGCCAGCAGCTTGGGTTGGGGCGACACTGAAGCTTTCTTT
TRBV24-1,.,TRBJ1-5,.,CATSGIDQGNQPQHF,TGTGCCACCAGTGGCATCGATCAGGGCAATCAGCCCCAGCATTTT
TRBV30,.,TRBJ1-2,.,CAWNQEGGYTF,TGTGCCTGGAATCAAGAAGGGGGCTACACCTTC
TRBV5-5,.,TRBJ2-7,few,CASSLLGILSYEQYF,TGTGCCAGCAGCTTGTTAGGCATCCTCTCCTACGAGCAGTACTTC
TRBV5-1,TRBD1,TRBJ2-1,many,CASSWGQGVNEQFF,TGCGCCAGCAGCTGGGGACAGGGGGTTAATGAGCAGTTCTTC
TRBV20-1,.,TRBJ1-3,few,CSARDQGNSGNTIYF,TGCAGTGCTAGAGATCAGGGCAACTCTGGAAACACCATATATTTT
TRBV11-2,.,TRBJ1-1,.,CASSLDFRGVVQAFF,TGTGCCAGCAGCTTAGATTTTCGGGGAGTCGTGCAAGCTTTCTTT
TRBV7-6,.,TRBJ2-7,many,CASSFNPSYEQYF,TGTGCCAGCAGCTTTAACCCCTCCTACGAGCAGTACTTC
TRBV2,TRBD1,TRBJ1-5,.,CASSVGTGLIQPQHF,TGTGCCAGCAGTGTAGGGACAGGTCTTATTCAGCCCCAGCATTTT
TRBV27,.,TRBJ1-5,.,CASSPTIYQPQHF,TGTGCCAGCAGTCCTACAATTTATCAGCCCCAGCATTTT
TRBV20-1,.,TRBJ2-1,few,CSASVGSEQFF,TGCAGTGCTAGTGTGGGGAGTGAGCAGTTCTTC
TRBV3-1,TRBD2,TRBJ2-3,many,CASSQEVGTSGFSDTQYF,TGTGCCAGCAGCCAAGAAGTCGGGACTAGCGGGTTTTCAGATACGCAGTATTTT
TRBV7-8,TRBD2,TRBJ2-2,.,CARRTSGNTGELFF,TGTGCCAGAAGGACTAGCGGGAACACCGGGGAGCTGTTTTTT
TRBV11-2,TRBD1,TRBJ2-3,.,CASSPRRGRIDTQYF,TGTGCCAGCAGCCCCCGTAGGGGGCGAATAGATACGCAGTATTTT